This paragraph reports one TCR beta chain. At one of its ends the junction is not consistent with the germline gene, which may arise from a read error. This CDR3 has 14 residues. CDR1 DFQATT and CDR2 SNEGSKA come from the germline V gene (reference sequence). This sample is drawn from a study of CD8 T cells in Susac syndrome. Overall study: The sequenced Susac syndrome patients comprised 5 or 6 with active disease and fewer than 10 in remission. Patients with Susac syndrome were therapy-naive, on corticosteroids, or on intravenous immunoglobulin alone at the time that blood was drawn.

It was with random hexamers that roughly 0.5 to 1 ug RNA was reverse transcribed. Each CDR3 protein is one row after TCRdb ran MiXCR on the immunoSEQ multiplex PCR reads. The repertoire consists of 130,000 to 150,000 distinct CDR3 sequences, with roughly 95% occurring once and the leading ten covering approximately 0.08%. The sequencing input was CD4+ T cells from PBMCs. The genes are TRBV20-1 and TRBJ2-7, with 9 positions matching TRBD2. The clonotype comes from a human donor with Susac syndrome. This CDR3 reads CSASGTSLTYEQYF. CDR3 in DNA: TGCAGTGCTAGTGGGACTAGCCTAACCTACGAACAGTACTTC.